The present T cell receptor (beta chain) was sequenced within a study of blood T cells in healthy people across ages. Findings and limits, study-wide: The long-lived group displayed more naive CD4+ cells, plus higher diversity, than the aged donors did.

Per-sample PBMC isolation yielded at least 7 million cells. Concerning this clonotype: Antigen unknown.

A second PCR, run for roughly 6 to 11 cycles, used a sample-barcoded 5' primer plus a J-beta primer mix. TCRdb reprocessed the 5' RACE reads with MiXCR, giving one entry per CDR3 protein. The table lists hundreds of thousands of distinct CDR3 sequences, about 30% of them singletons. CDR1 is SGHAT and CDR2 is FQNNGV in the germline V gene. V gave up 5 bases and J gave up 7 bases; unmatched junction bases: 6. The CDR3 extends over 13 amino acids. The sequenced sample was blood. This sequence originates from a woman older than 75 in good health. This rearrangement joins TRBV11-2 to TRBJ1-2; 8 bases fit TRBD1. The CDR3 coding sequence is TGTGCCAGCAGCCCCGGACAGGGACCTGGCTACACCTTC. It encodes CASSPGQGPGYTF.